This T cell receptor beta chain was captured by sequencing in a study of CXCR3-negative and CXCR3-positive naive CD8 T cells. UMI-labeled 5' RACE yielded the TRB cDNA libraries. From its re-call of the 5' RACE reads, TCRdb lists each CDR3 protein once, without DNA. The table lists about 84,000 distinct CDR3 sequences, with roughly 0.59% in the top ten. Concerning this clonotype itself: Its antigen is unidentified.

This CDR3 has 14 residues. CDR1 is SGHVS, CDR2 FNYEAQ, per germline. General study results and limits: The TRB CDR3s that CXCR3-positive naive cells carried were more hydrophobic than those of CXCR3-negative naive cells. Researchers report CXCR3 expression partially decreased after cryopreservation, with fresh PBMCs used in most assays.

V is TRBV7-6 and J is TRBJ2-1; as DNA is missing, the TRBD1 call by TCRdb cannot be tested. The material sequenced was naive CXCR3+ CD8+ T cells from blood. This sample's subset: CD45RO-CCR7+CD27+CD95- naive CD8+ T cells expressing CXCR3 (TNR3+). The sequence came from a human donor in good health. Some clones in this sample may be carry-over from other donors' samples. The CDR3 loop is CASSYGGAAGEQFF.